This TCR beta chain was recovered during a study of vaccination effects on CD4 cells after COVID-19. General observations from the study: Cross-reactivity with common cold coronaviruses was shown by only 1 of 255 vaccine-induced clones in healthy vaccinees.

Peptide-pool stimulation followed by sequencing identified expanded antigen-specific CD4+ clonotypes in the ViraFEST assay. After around 10 days in culture, the CD4+ T cells were isolated. Vaccination of participants consisted of two doses of either the BNT162b2 or mRNA-1273 vaccine. TCRdb's table, derived via immunoSEQ multiplex PCR, lists solely in-frame clones and lacks some. Among tens of thousands of clones listed, 73% were seen once. The CDR3 sequence is 16 residues long. CDR1 is LGHNA and CDR2 is YSLEER in the germline V gene. V gave up 1 base and J gave up 1 base, with 13 bases separating them. About this clone itself: The antigen is undetermined.

Sample: CD4+ T cells from PBMCs cultured with HCoV-229E spike peptides, taken after COVID-19 vaccination. The chain employs TRBV4-3 and TRBJ1-1; D possibly corresponds to TRBD1 (5 bases). This clonotype originated in a human donor who received a COVID-19 vaccine. The CDR3 bases are TGCGCCAGCAGCCAAGTGTTACATACAGGGAACACTGAAGCTTTCTTT. Its translation is CASSQVLHTGNTEAFF.